One TCR beta chain is described in this entry. The antigen is undetermined. The data originate from a study of T cell responses to AZD1222 COVID-19 vaccine. Study findings and constraints: At baseline, seropositivity was found in only 5 to 7 AZD1222 recipients.

Some clones are missing from TCRdb's copy, which holds only in-frame ones; the method was immunoSEQ multiplex PCR. Among tens of thousands of clones listed, approximately 84% were seen once. Trimming removed 4 bases at V and 2 bases at J, with 12 bases between. The germline V gene has CDR1 SGDLS and CDR2 YYNGEE. The CDR3 is made up of 14 amino acids. Sequenced material: peripheral blood, taken on day 0 of AZD1222 vaccination. The V and J genes are TRBV9 and TRBJ1-2; D not resolved. This clonotype originated in an adult in good health. This CDR3 reads CASSPQLGNYGYTF. The CDR3, as DNA: TGTGCCAGCAGCCCCCAACTAGGGAACTATGGCTACACCTTC.